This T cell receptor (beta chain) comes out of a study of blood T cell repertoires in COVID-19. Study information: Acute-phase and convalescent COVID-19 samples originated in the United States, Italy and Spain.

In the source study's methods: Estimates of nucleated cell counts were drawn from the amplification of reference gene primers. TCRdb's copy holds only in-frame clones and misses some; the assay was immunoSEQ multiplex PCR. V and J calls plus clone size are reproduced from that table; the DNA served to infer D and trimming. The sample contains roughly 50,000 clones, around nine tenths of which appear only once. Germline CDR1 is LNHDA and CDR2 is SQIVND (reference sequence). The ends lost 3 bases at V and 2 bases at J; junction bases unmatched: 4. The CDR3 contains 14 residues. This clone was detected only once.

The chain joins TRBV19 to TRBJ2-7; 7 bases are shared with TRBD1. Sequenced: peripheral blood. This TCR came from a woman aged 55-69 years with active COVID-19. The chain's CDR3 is CASSIRDSPYEQYF. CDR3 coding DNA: TGTGCCAGTAGTATCCGGGACAGCCCCTACGAGCAGTACTTC.